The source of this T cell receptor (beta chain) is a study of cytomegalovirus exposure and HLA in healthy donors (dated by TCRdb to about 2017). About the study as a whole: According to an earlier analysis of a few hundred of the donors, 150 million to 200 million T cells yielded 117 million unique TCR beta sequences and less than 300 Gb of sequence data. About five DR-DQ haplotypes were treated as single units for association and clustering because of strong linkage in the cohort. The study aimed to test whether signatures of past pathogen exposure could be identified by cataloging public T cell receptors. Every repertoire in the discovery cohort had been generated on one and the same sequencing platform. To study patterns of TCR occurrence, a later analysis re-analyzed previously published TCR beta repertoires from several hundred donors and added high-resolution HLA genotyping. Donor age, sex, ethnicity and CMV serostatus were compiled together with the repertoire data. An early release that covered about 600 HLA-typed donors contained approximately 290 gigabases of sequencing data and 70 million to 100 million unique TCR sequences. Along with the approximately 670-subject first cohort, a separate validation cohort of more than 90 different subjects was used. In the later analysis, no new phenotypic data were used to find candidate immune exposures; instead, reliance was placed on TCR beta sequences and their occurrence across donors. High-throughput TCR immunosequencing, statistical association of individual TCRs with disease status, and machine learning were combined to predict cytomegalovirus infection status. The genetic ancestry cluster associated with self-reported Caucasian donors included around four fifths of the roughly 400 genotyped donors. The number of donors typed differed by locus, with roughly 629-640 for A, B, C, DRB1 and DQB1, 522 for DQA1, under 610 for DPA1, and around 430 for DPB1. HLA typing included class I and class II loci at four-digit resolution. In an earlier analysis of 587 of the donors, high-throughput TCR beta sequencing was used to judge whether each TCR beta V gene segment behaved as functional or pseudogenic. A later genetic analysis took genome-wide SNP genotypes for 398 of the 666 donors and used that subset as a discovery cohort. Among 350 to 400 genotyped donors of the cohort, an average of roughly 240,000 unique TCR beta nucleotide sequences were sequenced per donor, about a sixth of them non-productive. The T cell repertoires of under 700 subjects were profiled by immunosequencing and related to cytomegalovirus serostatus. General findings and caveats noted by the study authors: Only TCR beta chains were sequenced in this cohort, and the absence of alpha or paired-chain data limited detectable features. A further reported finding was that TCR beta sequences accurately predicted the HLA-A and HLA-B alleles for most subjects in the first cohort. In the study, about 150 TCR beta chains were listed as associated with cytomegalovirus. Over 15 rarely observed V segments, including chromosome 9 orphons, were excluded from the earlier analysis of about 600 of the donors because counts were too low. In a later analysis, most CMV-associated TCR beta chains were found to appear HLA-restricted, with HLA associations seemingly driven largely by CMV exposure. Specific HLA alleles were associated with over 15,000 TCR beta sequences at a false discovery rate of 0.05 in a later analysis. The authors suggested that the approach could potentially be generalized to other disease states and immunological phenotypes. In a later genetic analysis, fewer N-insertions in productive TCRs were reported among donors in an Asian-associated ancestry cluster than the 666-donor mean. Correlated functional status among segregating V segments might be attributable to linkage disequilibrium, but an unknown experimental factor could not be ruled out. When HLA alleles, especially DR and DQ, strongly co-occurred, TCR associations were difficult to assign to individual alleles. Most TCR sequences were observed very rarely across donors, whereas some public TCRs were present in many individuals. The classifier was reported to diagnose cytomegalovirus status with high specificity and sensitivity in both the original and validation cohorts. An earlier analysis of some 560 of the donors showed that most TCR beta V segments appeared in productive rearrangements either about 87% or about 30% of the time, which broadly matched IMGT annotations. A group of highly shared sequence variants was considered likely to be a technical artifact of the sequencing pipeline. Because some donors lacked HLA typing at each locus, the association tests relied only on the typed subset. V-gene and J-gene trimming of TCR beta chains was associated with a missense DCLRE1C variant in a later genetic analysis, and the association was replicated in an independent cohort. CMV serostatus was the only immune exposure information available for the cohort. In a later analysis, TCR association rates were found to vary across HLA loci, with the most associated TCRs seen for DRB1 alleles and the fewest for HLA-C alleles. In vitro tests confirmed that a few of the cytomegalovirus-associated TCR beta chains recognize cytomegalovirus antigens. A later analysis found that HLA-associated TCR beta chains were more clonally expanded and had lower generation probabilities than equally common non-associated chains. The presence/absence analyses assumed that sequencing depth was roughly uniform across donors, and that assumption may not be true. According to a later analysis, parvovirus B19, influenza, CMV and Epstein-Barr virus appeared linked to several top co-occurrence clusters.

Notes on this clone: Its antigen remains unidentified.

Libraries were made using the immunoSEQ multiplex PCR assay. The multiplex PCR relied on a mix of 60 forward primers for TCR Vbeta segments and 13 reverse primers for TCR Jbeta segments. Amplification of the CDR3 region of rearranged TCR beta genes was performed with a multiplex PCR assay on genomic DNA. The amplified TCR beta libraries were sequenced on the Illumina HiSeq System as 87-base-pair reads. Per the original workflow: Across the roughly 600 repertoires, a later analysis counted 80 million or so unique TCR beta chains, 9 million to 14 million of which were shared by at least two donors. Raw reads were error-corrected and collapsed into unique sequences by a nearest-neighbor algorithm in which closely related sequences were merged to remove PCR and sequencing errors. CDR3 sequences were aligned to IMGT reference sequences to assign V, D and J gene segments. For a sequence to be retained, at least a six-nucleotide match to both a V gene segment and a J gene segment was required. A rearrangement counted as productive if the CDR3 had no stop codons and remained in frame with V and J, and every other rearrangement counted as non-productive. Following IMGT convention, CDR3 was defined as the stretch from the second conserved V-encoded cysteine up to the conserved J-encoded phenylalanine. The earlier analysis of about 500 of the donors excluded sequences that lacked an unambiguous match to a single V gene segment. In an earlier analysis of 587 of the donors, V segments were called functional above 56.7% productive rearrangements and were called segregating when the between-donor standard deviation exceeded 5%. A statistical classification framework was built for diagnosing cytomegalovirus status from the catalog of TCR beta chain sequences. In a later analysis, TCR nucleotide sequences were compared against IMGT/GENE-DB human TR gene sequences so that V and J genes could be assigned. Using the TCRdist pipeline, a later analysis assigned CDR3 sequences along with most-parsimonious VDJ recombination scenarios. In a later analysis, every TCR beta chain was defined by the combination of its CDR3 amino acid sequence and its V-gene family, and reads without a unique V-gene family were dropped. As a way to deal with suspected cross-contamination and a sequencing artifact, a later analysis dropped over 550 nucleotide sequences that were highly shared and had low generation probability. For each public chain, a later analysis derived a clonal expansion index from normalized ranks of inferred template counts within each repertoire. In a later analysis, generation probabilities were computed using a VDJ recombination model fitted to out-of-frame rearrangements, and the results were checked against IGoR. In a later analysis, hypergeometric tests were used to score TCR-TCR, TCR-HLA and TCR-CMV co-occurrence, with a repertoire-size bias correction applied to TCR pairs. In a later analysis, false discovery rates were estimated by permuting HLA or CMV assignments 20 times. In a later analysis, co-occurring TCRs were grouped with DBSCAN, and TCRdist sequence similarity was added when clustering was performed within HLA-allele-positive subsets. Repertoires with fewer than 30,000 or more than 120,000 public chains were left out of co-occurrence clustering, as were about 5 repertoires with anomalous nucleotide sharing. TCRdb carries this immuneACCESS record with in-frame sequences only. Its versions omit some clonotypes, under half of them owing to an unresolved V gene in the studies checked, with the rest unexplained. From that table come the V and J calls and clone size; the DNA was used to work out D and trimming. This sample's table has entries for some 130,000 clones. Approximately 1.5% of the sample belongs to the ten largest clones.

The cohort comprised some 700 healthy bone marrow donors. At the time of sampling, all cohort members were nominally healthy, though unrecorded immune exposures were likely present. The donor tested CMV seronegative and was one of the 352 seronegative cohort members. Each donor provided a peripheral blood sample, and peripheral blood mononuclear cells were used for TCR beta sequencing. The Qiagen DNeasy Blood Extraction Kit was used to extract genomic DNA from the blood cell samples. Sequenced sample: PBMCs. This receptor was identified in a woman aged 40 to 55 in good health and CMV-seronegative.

The nucleotide sequence is given as TGTGCCATCCTAGGGGGGGGACCATACAATGAGCAGTTCTTC. It encodes CAILGGGPYNEQFF. The sequence joins TRBV7-9 to TRBJ2-1, and TRBD2 may be the D gene, going by 7 matching bases. The germline V gene (reference sequence) specifies SEHNR as CDR1 and FQNEAQ as CDR2. Trimming costs V 10 bases and J 4 bases, and their ends lie 17 bases apart. The CDR3 starts with the cysteine, ends with the phenylalanine, and has 14 residues. Only CDR3 DNA is held: 42 bases, read in frame from base 1. With the portions outside the CDR3 filled from the reference TRBV7-9 and TRBJ2-1 genes, the complete variable region becomes DTGVSQNPRHKITKRGQNVTFRCDPISEHNRLYWYRQTLGQGPEFLTYFQNEAQLEKSRLLSDRFSAERPKGSFSTLEIQRTEQGDSAMYLCAILGGGPYNEQFFGPGTRLTVL.